A single sample is the source of the 9 T cell receptor beta chains below, sequenced in a study of T cell responses to AZD1222 COVID-19 vaccine. Measured with immunoSEQ multiplex PCR; TCRdb has only the in-frame clones, and not every one. The top ten hold under 3.5% of the sample, which has some 120,000 clones, 90% to 95% seen once. The sample consisted of peripheral blood, taken on day 0 of AZD1222 vaccination. The receptors here all came from an adult in good health.

This rearrangement joins TRBV19 to TRBJ2-2; D gene uncertain. Trimming stripped 3 bases from V and 4 bases from J, with 6 bases between. Germline assignment: CDR1 LNHDA and CDR2 SQIVND (reference sequence). The length of the CDR3 is 13 residues. CDR3 loop: CASSIRPTGELFF. The CDR3 DNA reads TGTGCCAGTAGTATCCGACCCACCGGGGAGCTGTTTTTT.

The rearrangement joins TRBV19 to TRBJ1-5, with a tentative D call TRBD1 (5 bases). CDR1 LNHDA and CDR2 SQIVND come from the germline V gene (reference sequence). V lost 5 bases and J lost 4, with 12 bases in between. CDR3 size: 14 residues. CDR3 in amino acids: CASSGTNVNQPQHF. The CDR3 region has the DNA TGTGCCAGTAGTGGGACTAACGTGAATCAGCCCCAGCATTTT.

This chain joins TRBV9 and TRBJ1-3; D uncertain. V was pared by 0 bases and J by 3 bases, with 7 bases between. CDR3 length: 14 amino acids. Germline V gives CDR1 SGDLS, CDR2 YYNGEE. As DNA, the CDR3 is TGTGCCAGCAGCGTAGACCGTCGTGGAAACACCATATATTTT. This translates into CASSVDRRGNTIYF.

The chain has TRBV2 and TRBJ1-5; 10 bases map to TRBD1. Trimming at V came to 6 bases and at J to 7 bases, leaving 3 bases not matched to a gene. CDR3 length equals 13 residues. In germline, CDR1 is SNHLY, CDR2 FYNNEI. CDR3 in amino acids: CASRGQGWQPQHF. CDR3 DNA: TGTGCCAGCAGGGGACAGGGGTGGCAGCCCCAGCATTTT.

The chain is built from TRBV27 and TRBJ2-7; 7 bases line up with TRBD1. The CDR3 is 15 residues long. CDR1 is MNHEY, CDR2 SMNVEV, per germline (reference sequence). V trimming: 4 bases; J trimming: 3 bases; junction bases outside the gene matches: 9. CDR3 nucleotides: TGTGCCAGCAGTTCCGCTGACAGGGTGGACTACGAGCAGTACTTC. Its translation: CASSSADRVDYEQYF.

The chain has TRBV5-1 and TRBJ2-1; 8 bases line up with TRBD2. V shed 0 bases and J 4 bases; nucleotides not matched to a gene: 9. Per germline, CDR1 SGHRS and CDR2 YFSETQ. The CDR3 extends over 17 amino acids. The CDR3 loop reads CASSLGFAGGLYNEQFF. In DNA form, the CDR3 reads TGCGCCAGCAGCTTGGGTTTCGCGGGAGGATTATACAATGAGCAGTTCTTC. Filled out from reference TRBV5-1 and TRBJ2-1, the complete variable domain reads KAGVTQTPRYLIKTRGQQVTLSCSPISGHRSVSWYQQTPGQGLQFLFEYFSETQRNKGNFPGRFSGRQFSNSRSEMNVSTLELGDSALYLCASSLGFAGGLYNEQFFGPGTRLTVL.

This clone was detected once. The chain links TRBV5-1 to TRBJ1-5; 8 positions match TRBD1. The ends lost 3 bases at V and 3 bases at J; junction bases unmatched: 2. The CDR3 has 14 residues. CDR1 and CDR2 (germline): SGHRS, YFSETQ. The CDR3 loop reads CASSSTGANQPQHF. The DNA for the CDR3 is TGCGCCAGCAGCTCGACAGGGGCCAATCAGCCCCAGCATTTT.

The chain has TRBV6-6 and TRBJ1-2; D is ambiguous. The V end was cut by 2 bases, the J end by 2 bases, with 12 bases between. This CDR3 comprises 15 residues. CDR1 MNHNY and CDR2 SVGAGI come from the germline V gene (reference sequence). DNA of the CDR3: TGTGCCAGCAGTTACGCGGGTTCCTTAAACTATGGCTACACCTTC. Translation gives CASSYAGSLNYGYTF.

The gene calls are TRBV12-3 or TRBV12-4 and TRBJ1-1, with TRBD1 matching 9 bases. J lost 11 bases, V lost 5 bases, and 9 bases had no gene match. The length of the CDR3 is 13 residues. The CDR3: CASSTTGGQGAFF. The CDR3 DNA sequence: TGTGCCAGCAGTACCACAGGGGGCCAAGGGGCTTTCTTT.